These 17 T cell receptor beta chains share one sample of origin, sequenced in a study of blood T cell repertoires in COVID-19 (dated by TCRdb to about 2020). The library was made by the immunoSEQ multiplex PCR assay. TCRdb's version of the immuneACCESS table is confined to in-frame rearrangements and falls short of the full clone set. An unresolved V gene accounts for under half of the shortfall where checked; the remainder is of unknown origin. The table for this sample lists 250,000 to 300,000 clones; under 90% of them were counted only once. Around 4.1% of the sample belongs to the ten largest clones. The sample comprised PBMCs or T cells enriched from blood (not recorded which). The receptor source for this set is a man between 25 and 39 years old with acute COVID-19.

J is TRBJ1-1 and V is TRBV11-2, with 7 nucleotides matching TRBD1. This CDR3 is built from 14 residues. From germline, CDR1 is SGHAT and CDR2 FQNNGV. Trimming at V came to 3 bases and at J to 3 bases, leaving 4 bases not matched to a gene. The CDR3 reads CASSFQGGDTEAFF. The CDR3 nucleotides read TGTGCCAGCAGCTTTCAGGGGGGAGACACTGAAGCTTTCTTT.

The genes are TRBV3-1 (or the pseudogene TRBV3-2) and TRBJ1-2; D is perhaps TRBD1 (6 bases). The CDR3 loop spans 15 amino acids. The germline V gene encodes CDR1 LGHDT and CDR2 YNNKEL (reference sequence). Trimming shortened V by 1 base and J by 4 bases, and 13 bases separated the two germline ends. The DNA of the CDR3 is TGTGCCAGCAGCCAAGCTGCTGCAGGGGCCTATGGCTACACCTTC. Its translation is CASSQAAAGAYGYTF.

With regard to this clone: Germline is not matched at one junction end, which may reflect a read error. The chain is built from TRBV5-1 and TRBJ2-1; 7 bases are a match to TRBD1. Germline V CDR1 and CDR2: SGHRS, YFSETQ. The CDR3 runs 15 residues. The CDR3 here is CASSPRDSSYNEQFF. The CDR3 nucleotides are TGTGCCAGCAGCCCCCGGGACAGCTCCTACAATGAGCAGTTCTTC.

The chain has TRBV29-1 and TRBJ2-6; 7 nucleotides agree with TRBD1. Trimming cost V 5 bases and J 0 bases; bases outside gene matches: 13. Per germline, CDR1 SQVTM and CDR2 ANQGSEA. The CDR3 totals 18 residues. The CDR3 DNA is TGCAGCGTTTTACCATACAGGGGCTCCATCTCTGGGGCCAACGTCCTGACTTTC. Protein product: CSVLPYRGSISGANVLTF.

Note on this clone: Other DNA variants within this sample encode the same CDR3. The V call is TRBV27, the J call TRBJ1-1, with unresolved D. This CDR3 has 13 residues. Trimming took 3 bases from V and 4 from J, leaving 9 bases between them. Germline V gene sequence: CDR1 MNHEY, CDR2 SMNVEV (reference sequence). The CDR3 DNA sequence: TGTGCCAGCAGTTTCGGTCTTGCCACTGAAGCTTTCTTT. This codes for CASSFGLATEAFF.

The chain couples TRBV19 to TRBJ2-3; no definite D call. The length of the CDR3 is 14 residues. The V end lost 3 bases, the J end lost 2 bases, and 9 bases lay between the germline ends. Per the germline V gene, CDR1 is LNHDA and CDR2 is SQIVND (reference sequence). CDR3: CASSMVAFTDTQYF. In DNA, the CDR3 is TGTGCCAGTAGTATGGTGGCATTCACAGATACGCAGTATTTT.

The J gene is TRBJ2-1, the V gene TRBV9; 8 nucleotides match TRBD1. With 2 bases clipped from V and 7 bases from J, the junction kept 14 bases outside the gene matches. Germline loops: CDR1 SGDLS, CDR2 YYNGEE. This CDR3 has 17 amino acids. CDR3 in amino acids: CASSVSIGGTGTNEQFF. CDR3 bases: TGTGCCAGCAGCGTCTCAATAGGGGGGACAGGAACTAATGAGCAGTTCTTC.

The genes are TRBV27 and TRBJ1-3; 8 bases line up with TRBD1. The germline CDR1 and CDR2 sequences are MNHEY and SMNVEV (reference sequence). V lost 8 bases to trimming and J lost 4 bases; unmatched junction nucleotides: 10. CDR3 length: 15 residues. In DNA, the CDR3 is TGTGCCAGCCGGCCCGCCAGGGGGCTCGGAAACACCATATATTTT. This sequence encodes CASRPARGLGNTIYF.

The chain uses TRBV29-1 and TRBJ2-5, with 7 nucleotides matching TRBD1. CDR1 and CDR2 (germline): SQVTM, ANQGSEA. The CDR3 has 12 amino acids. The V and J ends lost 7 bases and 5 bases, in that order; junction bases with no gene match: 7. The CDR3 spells CSANRGTETQYF. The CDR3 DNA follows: TGCAGCGCTAACAGGGGTACGGAGACCCAGTACTTC.

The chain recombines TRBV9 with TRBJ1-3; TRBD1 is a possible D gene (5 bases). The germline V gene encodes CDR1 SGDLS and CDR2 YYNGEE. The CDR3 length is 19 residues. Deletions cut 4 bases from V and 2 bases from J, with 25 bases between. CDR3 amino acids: CASSLRGLRETGTGNTIYF. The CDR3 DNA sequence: TGTGCCAGCAGCTTGCGGGGTCTAAGAGAAACAGGAACTGGAAACACCATATATTTT.

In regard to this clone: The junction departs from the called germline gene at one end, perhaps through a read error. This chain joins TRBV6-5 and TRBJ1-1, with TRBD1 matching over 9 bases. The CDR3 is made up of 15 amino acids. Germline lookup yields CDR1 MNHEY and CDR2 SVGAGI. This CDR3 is CASSDSGTGMTEAFF. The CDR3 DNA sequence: TGTGCCAGCAGTGACTCCGGGACAGGGATGACTGAAGCTTTCTTT.

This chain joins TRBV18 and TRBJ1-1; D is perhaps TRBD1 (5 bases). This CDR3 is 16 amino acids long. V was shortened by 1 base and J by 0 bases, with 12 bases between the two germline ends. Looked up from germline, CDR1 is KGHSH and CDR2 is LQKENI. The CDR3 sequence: CASSPRQGSVNTEAFF. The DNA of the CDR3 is TGTGCCAGCTCACCACGGCAGGGCTCGGTGAACACTGAAGCTTTCTTT.

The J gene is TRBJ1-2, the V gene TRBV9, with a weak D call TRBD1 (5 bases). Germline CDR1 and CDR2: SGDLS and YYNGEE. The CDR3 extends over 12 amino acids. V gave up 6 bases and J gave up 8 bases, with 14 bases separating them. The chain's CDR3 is CASNQGGRGYTF. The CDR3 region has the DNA TGTGCCAGCAATCAGGGAGGGCGCGGCTACACCTTC.

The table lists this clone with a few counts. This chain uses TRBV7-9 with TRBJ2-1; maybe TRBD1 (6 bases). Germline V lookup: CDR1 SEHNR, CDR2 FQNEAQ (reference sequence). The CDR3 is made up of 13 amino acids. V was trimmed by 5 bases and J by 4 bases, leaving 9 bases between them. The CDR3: CASSGTGYNEQFF. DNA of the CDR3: TGTGCCAGCAGCGGAACAGGGTACAATGAGCAGTTCTTC. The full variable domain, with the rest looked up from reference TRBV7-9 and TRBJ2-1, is DTGVSQNPRHKITKRGQNVTFRCDPISEHNRLYWYRQTLGQGPEFLTYFQNEAQLEKSRLLSDRFSAERPKGSFSTLEIQRTEQGDSAMYLCASSGTGYNEQFFGPGTRLTVL.

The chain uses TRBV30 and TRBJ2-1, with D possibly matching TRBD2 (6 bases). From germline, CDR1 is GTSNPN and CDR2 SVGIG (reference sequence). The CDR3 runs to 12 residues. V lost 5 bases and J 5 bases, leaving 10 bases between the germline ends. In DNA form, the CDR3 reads TGTGCCTGGGGACGGGGGAACAATGAGCAGTTCTTC. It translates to CAWGRGNNEQFF.

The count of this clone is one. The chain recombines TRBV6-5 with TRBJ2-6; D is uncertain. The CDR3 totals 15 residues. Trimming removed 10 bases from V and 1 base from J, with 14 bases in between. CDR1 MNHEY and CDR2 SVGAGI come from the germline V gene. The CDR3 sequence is CATLGQTSGANVLTF. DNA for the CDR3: TGTGCCACCCTTGGGCAGACATCTGGGGCCAACGTCCTGACTTTC.

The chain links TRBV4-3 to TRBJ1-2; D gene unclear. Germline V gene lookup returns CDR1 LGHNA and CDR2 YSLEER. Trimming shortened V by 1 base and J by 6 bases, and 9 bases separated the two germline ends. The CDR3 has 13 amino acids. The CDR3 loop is CASSQGSGDGYTF. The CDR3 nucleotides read TGCGCCAGCAGCCAAGGCTCAGGTGATGGCTACACCTTC.